This T cell receptor beta chain is drawn from a study of blood T cell repertoires in COVID-19. Turning to the study itself: Sites in the United States, Italy and Spain provided acute and convalescent COVID-19 samples. In each case, the material was cDNA or gDNA derived from T cells, B-cell-depleted T cells, or PBMCs.

Authors' processing steps: By means of reference gene primer amplification, nucleated cell counts were estimated. Data came from immunoSEQ multiplex PCR; TCRdb stores just in-frame clones and leaves some out. V and J calls plus clone size are reproduced from that table; the DNA served to infer D and trimming. The data show over 35,000 clones, about four fifths seen once. The CDR3 spans 17 residues. Germline values: CDR1 SGHRS, CDR2 YFSETQ. Trimming cost V 1 base and J 2 bases, with 15 bases left between them. Sequencing used peripheral blood. The chain carries TRBV5-1 and TRBJ2-2; a weak D match, TRBD2 (5 bases). The clonotype comes from a man aged 40-55 years with active or convalescent COVID-19. CDR3 coding DNA: TGCGCCAGCAGCTTGATGGGGAGCCAACTAAACACCGGGGAGCTGTTTTTT. It encodes CASSLMGSQLNTGELFF.